The 24 T cell receptor beta chains below come from one sample, sequenced in a study of blood T cell repertoires in COVID-19. Data came from immunoSEQ multiplex PCR; TCRdb stores just in-frame clones and leaves some out. This sample has 55,000 to 75,000 clones; 82% occur once, and the top ten carry about 16%. Specimen: peripheral blood. All receptors derive from a man older than 75 with active COVID-19.

The count of this clone is one. The chain links TRBV3-1 (or the pseudogene TRBV3-2) to TRBJ2-7; 8 nucleotides agree with TRBD1. This CDR3 spans 14 amino acids. After removal of 6 bases from V and 3 bases from J, the junction contained 7 bases not matched to a gene. Germline CDR1 is LGHDT and CDR2 is YNNKEL (reference sequence). The CDR3 region has the DNA TGTGCCAGCAGTAGTCAGGGGGCAGGCTACGAGCAGTACTTC. Its translation: CASSSQGAGYEQYF.

This CDR3 is CASSLYRDLAKNIQYF. Here the CDR3 DNA reads TGTGCCAGCAGCTTATACCGGGATCTAGCCAAAAACATTCAGTACTTC. This chain connects TRBV7-9 to TRBJ2-4; weak D call: TRBD2 (5 bases). Germline V gene data show CDR1 as SEHNR and CDR2 as FQNEAQ (reference sequence). The CDR3 has 16 amino acids. V lost 2 bases and J 0 bases, leaving 11 bases between the germline ends.

This clone was counted between two and nine times. The CDR3 DNA reads as TGTGCCAGCAGCCCAGTAGCGGGAGCCTACCGGAATGAGCAGTTCTTC. Protein: CASSPVAGAYRNEQFF. The chain uses TRBV7-8 and TRBJ2-1; 9 positions match TRBD2. V was pared by 5 bases and J by 7 bases, with 12 bases of the junction left unmatched. Germline values: CDR1 SGHVS, CDR2 FQNEAQ. The CDR3 sequence is 16 residues long.

This chain connects TRBV6-6 to TRBJ2-7; a possible D gene is TRBD2 (5 bases). CDR3 length equals 15 residues. The germline V and J ends were trimmed by 5 bases and 1 base, with 15 bases remaining between them. Germline assignment: CDR1 MNHNY and CDR2 SVGAGI (reference sequence). The CDR3 loop reads CASSVRELGSYEQYF. The CDR3, as DNA: TGTGCCAGCAGTGTAAGAGAACTAGGATCCTACGAGCAGTACTTC.

This clone showed up just once. The chain recombines TRBV30 with TRBJ2-1; weak D call: TRBD2 (5 bases). Per germline, CDR1 GTSNPN and CDR2 SVGIG (reference sequence). Trimming removed 5 bases at V and 0 bases at J, with 11 bases between. The CDR3 is 14 amino acids. CDR3 sequence (DNA): TGTGCCTGGCGGCGGAGGAGCTCCTACAATGAGCAGTTCTTC. It encodes CAWRRRSSYNEQFF.

The chain uses TRBV5-4 and TRBJ2-7; possibly TRBD1 for D (5 bases). The CDR3 extends over 15 amino acids. V lost 1 base to trimming and J lost 5 bases, with 16 bases between them. The germline gives CDR1 SGHNT, CDR2 YYREEE (reference sequence). CDR3 amino acids: CASSLITGTFHEQYF. In DNA, the CDR3 is TGTGCCAGCAGCTTGATAACAGGCACTTTCCACGAGCAGTACTTC.

The J gene is TRBJ2-1, the V gene TRBV6-5, with TRBD1 matching over 8 bases. V shed 4 bases, J shed 2 bases, and the junction held 7 bases outside the gene matches. The CDR3 contains 16 residues. Looked up from germline, CDR1 is MNHEY and CDR2 is SVGAGI. In DNA form, the CDR3 reads TGTGCCAGCAGTTTAGGTTCAGGGGGCGCCTACAATGAGCAGTTCTTC. Translating it yields CASSLGSGGAYNEQFF.

This chain joins TRBV14 and TRBJ1-2; D not resolved. V was trimmed by 4 bases and J by 5 bases, leaving 14 bases between them. CDR1 and CDR2 from the germline V gene are SGHDN and FVKESK. The CDR3 has 14 residues. CDR3 sequence (DNA): TGTGCCAGCAGCCTCGAGGTCCCCCTATATGGCTACACCTTC. Its protein is CASSLEVPLYGYTF.

The J gene is TRBJ2-3, the V gene TRBV19; D is possibly TRBD1 (6 bases). The germline V gene encodes CDR1 LNHDA and CDR2 SQIVND (reference sequence). V was clipped by 6 bases and J by 6 bases, with 25 bases between them. The CDR3 sequence is 17 residues long. The CDR3 is CASSPPWSGGQGDTQYF. CDR3 coding DNA: TGTGCCAGTAGCCCCCCTTGGAGTGGGGGCCAAGGGGATACGCAGTATTTT. Together with reference TRBV19 and TRBJ2-3, the CDR3 gives the full variable domain: DGGITQSPKYLFRKEGQNVTLSCEQNLNHDAMYWYRQDPGQGLRLIYYSQIVNDFQKGDIAEGYSVSREKKESFPLTVTSAQKNPTAFYLCASSPPWSGGQGDTQYFGPGTRLTVL.

The rearrangement links TRBV12-3 or TRBV12-4 to TRBJ2-7, with D possibly being TRBD1 (6 bases). This CDR3 has 12 amino acids. V was shortened by 6 bases and J by 4 bases, with 10 bases between the two germline ends. CDR3 DNA: TGTGCCAGCAGCCCCGGACAGTACGAGCAGTACTTC. Its protein is CASSPGQYEQYF.

The chain carries TRBV5-6 and TRBJ1-1; the D gene is possibly TRBD1 (6 bases). CDR3 length equals 13 residues. Germline CDR1 is SGHDT and CDR2 is YYEEEE. The V gene lost 2 bases and the J gene lost 7 bases, with 12 bases spanning the gap. CDR3 region: CASSFTQQGEAFF. CDR3 in DNA: TGTGCCAGCAGCTTTACTCAACAGGGTGAAGCTTTCTTT.

This clone has only a few counts. The CDR3 sequence is CASSSGRTEAFF. The CDR3 nucleotides are TGTGCCAGCAGCTCAGGTCGCACTGAAGCTTTCTTT. This chain uses TRBV7-9 with TRBJ1-1; no reliable D call. With 4 bases removed from V and 4 bases from J, the gap between germline ends came to 7 bases. Germline V CDR1 and CDR2: SEHNR, FQNEAQ (reference sequence). The CDR3 is made up of 12 amino acids. Variable domain in full (rest from reference TRBV7-9 and TRBJ1-1): DTGVSQNPRHKITKRGQNVTFRCDPISEHNRLYWYRQTLGQGPEFLTYFQNEAQLEKSRLLSDRFSAERPKGSFSTLEIQRTEQGDSAMYLCASSSGRTEAFFGQGTRLTVV.

V and J are TRBV6-6 and TRBJ2-1; 9 bases agree with TRBD1. Germline V lookup: CDR1 MNHNY, CDR2 SVGAGI (reference sequence). The CDR3 length is 14 residues. Germline trimming cut 7 bases from V and 1 base from J; bases unmatched to any gene: 2. The CDR3 is CASIGTGSYNEQFF. The CDR3 bases are TGTGCCAGCATTGGGACAGGGTCCTACAATGAGCAGTTCTTC.

This rearrangement joins TRBV5-1 to TRBJ2-1; possible D gene TRBD2, 6 bases. Germline CDR1 reads SGHRS; CDR2 reads YFSETQ. V gave up 4 bases and J gave up 5 bases, with 19 bases separating them. The CDR3 has 16 residues. CDR3 DNA sequence: TGCGCCAGCAGCGCCCTGGGACTCATGACAGACAATGAGCAGTTCTTC. Amino acid sequence: CASSALGLMTDNEQFF.

This clone appeared a single time. V gene TRBV28 combines with J gene TRBJ1-1, with D possibly matching TRBD1 (6 bases). From germline, CDR1 is MDHEN and CDR2 SYDVKM. The CDR3 totals 15 residues. V gave up 6 bases and J gave up 0 bases, with 14 bases separating them. The CDR3 spells CASRPSTGMNTEAFF. The CDR3 DNA is TGTGCCAGCAGGCCAAGTACAGGGATGAACACTGAAGCTTTCTTT. The full variable domain, in which reference TRBV28 and TRBJ1-1 provide the parts outside the CDR3, is DVKVTQSSRYLVKRTGEKVFLECVQDMDHENMFWYRQDPGLGLRLIYFSYDVKMKEKGDIPEGYSVSREKKERFSLILESASTNQTSMYLCASRPSTGMNTEAFFGQGTRLTVV.

The chain joins TRBV21-1 to TRBJ2-1; the table gives TRBD2 as D, unverified against the DNA. TRBV21-1 counts as a pseudogene. CDR3 length equals 13 residues. For the CDR3, the DNA is TGTGCCAGCAGCAAAGAATATAACAATGAGCAGTTCTTC. Amino acid sequence: CASSKEYNNEQFF.

This clone has only one observation. The same CDR3 can be traced to other DNA sequences in this sample. This chain uses TRBV18 with TRBJ1-1, with 8 bases aligning to TRBD1. CDR3 length: 14 residues. Germline-derived CDR1 and CDR2 are KGHSH and LQKENI. V was pared by 3 bases and J by 3 bases, with 3 bases of the junction left unmatched. DNA for the CDR3: TGTGCCAGCTCACCTTTACAGGGGGACACTGAAGCTTTCTTT. It yields the protein CASSPLQGDTEAFF.

This sequence joins TRBV5-1 and TRBJ2-1; 9 bases map to TRBD1. CDR3 length: 15 residues. V was pared by 3 bases and J by 5 bases, with 6 bases of the junction left unmatched. The V gene's germline CDR1 is SGHRS and CDR2 YFSETQ. The CDR3 here is CASSSRDRANNEQFF. The DNA of the CDR3 is TGCGCCAGCAGCTCCCGGGACAGGGCGAACAATGAGCAGTTCTTC.

The V call is TRBV11-3, the J call TRBJ2-1, with a tentative D call TRBD1 (6 bases). Germline V CDR1 and CDR2: SGHNT, YENEEA. The CDR3 contains 14 residues. Trimming cost V 4 bases and J 5 bases, with 12 bases left between them. This CDR3 reads CASSSRTAHNEQFF. The DNA of the CDR3 is TGTGCCAGCAGCTCCCGGACAGCACACAATGAGCAGTTCTTC.

The V gene is TRBV27, the J gene TRBJ1-1; D not resolved. This CDR3 contains 13 residues. Germline CDR1 and CDR2: MNHEY and SMNVEV (reference sequence). Trimming left V 7 bases short and J 3 bases short, with 12 bases between. The DNA of the CDR3 is TGTGCCAGCAAGGAGGTTAGGGACACTGAAGCTTTCTTT. Amino acids: CASKEVRDTEAFF.

Details on this clone: Other DNA sequences in the sample encode the same CDR3. This chain connects TRBV12-3 or TRBV12-4 to TRBJ1-1; unclear D gene. The CDR3 length is 13 residues. Trimming removed 3 bases at V and 1 base at J, with 6 bases between. Here the CDR3 DNA reads TGTGCCAGCAGTTTTGGAGGGAACACTGAAGCTTTCTTT. Residues: CASSFGGNTEAFF.

The genes are TRBV10-2 and TRBJ1-3; D perhaps matches TRBD1 (5 bases). The CDR3 contains 16 residues. Trimming took off 7 bases at V and 0 bases at J, with 16 bases between the two ends. Per germline, CDR1 WSHSY and CDR2 SAAADI. In DNA form, the CDR3 reads TGCGCCAGCAAACCTCCACAGGCTAACTCTGGAAACACCATATATTTT. It translates to CASKPPQANSGNTIYF.

The chain joins TRBV27 to TRBJ2-7; no clear D gene. This CDR3 has 14 amino acids. Germline V gene lookup returns CDR1 MNHEY and CDR2 SMNVEV (reference sequence). Trimming took 0 bases from V and 3 from J, leaving 9 bases between them. The CDR3 spells CASSLSTADYEQYF. CDR3 bases: TGTGCCAGCAGTTTATCGACTGCGGACTACGAGCAGTACTTC.

The chain recombines TRBV2 with TRBJ1-4, with D hard to call. This CDR3 is built from 15 residues. With 7 bases removed from V and 0 bases from J, the gap between germline ends came to 12 bases. Germline CDR1 is SNHLY and CDR2 is FYNNEI. The DNA for the CDR3 is TGTGCCAGCAAGGAGGGCGGAGCAACTAATGAAAAACTGTTTTTT. Translation: CASKEGGATNEKLFF. The whole variable domain, remainder taken from reference TRBV2 and TRBJ1-4, is EPEVTQTPSHQVTQMGQEVILRCVPISNHLYFYWYRQILGQKVEFLVSFYNNEISEKSEIFDDQFSVERPDGSNFTLKIRSTKLEDSAMYFCASKEGGATNEKLFFGSGTQLSVL.